Listed below are T cell receptor beta chains from one sample, sequenced in a study of OX40 agonist ivuxolimab in advanced cancers. Measured with immunoSEQ multiplex PCR; TCRdb has only the in-frame clones, and not every one. Of over 25,000 clones in the sample, 75% to 85% are singletons; the top ten hold 20% to 25%. Sample: CD4+ or CD8+ T cells sorted from blood, taken in a trial of the OX40 agonist ivuxolimab. Source of these receptors: an adult with an advanced solid tumor such as melanoma, head and neck, liver or kidney cancer. CDR3s include the opening cysteine and the closing phenylalanine or tryptophan. D genes are given only for firm matches. Size tells how often a clone was seen (once, few, many) or the class of an expanded clone, and some rows leave it out.

.	TRBV27	TRBD1	TRBJ2-5	CASSSRDRPETQYF	TGTGCCAGCAGTTCCCGGGACAGGCCAGAGACCCAGTACTTC
.	TRBV19	.	TRBJ2-7	CASSRGTARLSYEQYF	TGTGCCAGTAGCAGAGGGACGGCCCGCCTCTCCTACGAGCAGTACTTC
.	TRBV5-1	TRBD1	TRBJ2-7	CASSWDRGVSYEQYF	TGCGCCAGCAGCTGGGACAGGGGGGTATCCTACGAGCAGTACTTC
few	TRBV5-1	TRBD1	TRBJ2-2	CASSFPTGVDTGELFF	TGCGCCAGCAGCTTCCCGACAGGGGTGGACACCGGGGAGCTGTTTTTT
.	TRBV7-2	.	TRBJ1-2	CASSLDHRDTANYGYTF	TGTGCCAGCAGCTTGGACCATAGGGACACAGCTAACTATGGCTACACCTTC
once	TRBV6-5	.	TRBJ2-7	CASRSKATYEQYF	TGTGCCAGCAGATCGAAGGCGACCTACGAGCAGTACTTC
few	TRBV27	.	TRBJ2-7	CASIRGASAYEQYF	TGTGCCAGCATAAGGGGGGCGAGCGCCTACGAGCAGTACTTC
.	TRBV25-1	.	TRBJ2-7	CASSGPPARSYEQYF	TGTGCCAGCAGTGGTCCCCCGGCTCGCTCCTACGAGCAGTACTTC
.	TRBV7-8	.	TRBJ2-4	CASSFQLAKNIQYF	TGTGCCAGCAGCTTTCAGCTAGCCAAAAACATTCAGTACTTC
.	TRBV5-1	TRBD2	TRBJ2-7	CASSMGGFSYEQYF	TGCGCCAGCAGTATGGGGGGGTTCTCCTACGAGCAGTACTTC
.	TRBV11-1	.	TRBJ1-1	CASSFRLNGAEAFF	TGTGCCAGCAGCTTTCGGCTAAACGGGGCTGAAGCTTTCTTT
.	TRBV7-9	TRBD1	TRBJ1-6	CASSLVGQGWTPLHF	TGTGCCAGCAGCTTAGTTGGACAGGGTTGGACACCCCTCCACTTT
.	TRBV4-2	.	TRBJ1-1	CASSQDGLGGTEAFF	TGTGCCAGCAGCCAAGATGGATTAGGGGGTACTGAAGCTTTCTTT
.	TRBV5-1	TRBD2	TRBJ2-7	CASSLFRGLAGGYEQYF	TGCGCCAGCAGCTTGTTCCGAGGACTAGCGGGAGGTTACGAGCAGTACTTC
.	TRBV19	.	TRBJ2-2	CASSIRKERLGELFF	TGTGCCAGTAGTATACGTAAAGAGCGGCTCGGGGAGCTGTTTTTT
.	TRBV4-2	.	TRBJ1-1	CASSHPTERPVGDLGAFF	TGTGCCAGCAGCCACCCCACCGAGAGGCCGGTGGGGGACCTCGGAGCTTTCTTT
.	TRBV4-2	.	TRBJ1-6	CASSSRGASSPLHF	TGTGCCAGCAGCTCCCGGGGGGCAAGTTCACCCCTCCACTTT
.	TRBV5-1	.	TRBJ2-3	CASSLAPTFDRSTDTQYF	TGCGCCAGCAGCTTGGCCCCAACATTCGACAGGTCCACAGATACGCAGTATTTT